A single sample gave rise to the 19 T cell receptor beta chains below, sequenced in a study of blood T cell repertoires in COVID-19. The data were produced by immunoSEQ multiplex PCR, yet TCRdb's version contains in-frame clones alone and is incomplete. Found here are 150,000 or so clones, approximately 92% of them singletons; the top ten hold around 15%. The sample consisted of peripheral blood. The source of these receptors is a man in his late teens or twenties with COVID-19, enrolled during active disease.

Concerning this clone itself: The germline gene is not matched at one end of the junction; a read error may be the cause. The rearrangement links TRBV2 to TRBJ2-4; 9 positions agree with TRBD1. CDR3 length equals 16 residues. The germline V gene encodes CDR1 SNHLY and CDR2 FYNNEI. The CDR3 sequence: CASSEGQGRGKNIQYF. Written as DNA, the CDR3 is TGTGCCAGCAGCGAAGGACAGGGGAGGGGCAAAAACATTCAGTACTTC. The whole variable domain, remainder taken from reference TRBV2 and TRBJ2-4, is EPEVTQTPSHQVTQMGQEVILRCVPISNHLYFYWYRQILGQKVEFLVSFYNNEISEKSEIFDDQFSVERPDGSNFTLKIRSTKLEDSAMYFCASSEGQGRGKNIQYFGAGTRLSVL.

Comment on this clone: A junction boundary mismatches the germline segment, possibly from a read error. This chain uses TRBV19 with TRBJ1-4; no definite D call. Germline CDR1 LNHDA, CDR2 SQIVND (reference sequence). This CDR3 is built from 13 residues. In DNA form, the CDR3 reads TGTGCCAGTAGTTCCACGGGGATAGAAAAACTGCTTTTT. Amino acids: CASSSTGIEKLLF.

V usage is TRBV5-6 and J usage is TRBJ1-5; the match to TRBD1 covers 8 bases. Trimming took 6 bases from V and 5 from J; bases not matched to a gene: 10. Germline V gives CDR1 SGHDT, CDR2 YYEEEE. The CDR3 is 15 amino acids. The CDR3 region has the DNA TGTGCCAGCACCCTGGGCAGGGGGCTCGATCAGCCCCAGCATTTT. This translates into CASTLGRGLDQPQHF.

J is TRBJ2-1 and V is TRBV7-2; 13 nucleotides line up with TRBD2. V was pared by 5 bases and J by 7 bases, with 8 bases of the junction left unmatched. Germline CDR1 and CDR2: SGHTA and FQGNSA. The CDR3 extends over 16 amino acids. The CDR3 DNA sequence: TGTGCCAGCAGCGCTACTAGCGGGAGGGCTTATAATGAGCAGTTCTTC. This gives the protein CASSATSGRAYNEQFF.

The V gene is TRBV19, the J gene TRBJ2-2; TRBD1 is a possible D gene (6 bases). Looked up from germline, CDR1 is LNHDA and CDR2 is SQIVND (reference sequence). The V and J ends lost 5 bases and 0 bases respectively, with 7 bases between them. There are 14 residues in the CDR3. DNA for the CDR3: TGTGCCAGTAGTGGACAGCCGAACACCGGGGAGCTGTTTTTT. Protein product: CASSGQPNTGELFF.

The rearrangement joins TRBV4-3 to TRBJ2-5; possibly TRBD1 for D (6 bases). Trimming removed 0 bases at V and 2 bases at J, with 22 bases between. The CDR3 sequence is 19 residues long. CDR1 and CDR2 from the germline V gene are LGHNA and YSLEER. CDR3 residues: CASSQDVDSDDEGQETQYF. The CDR3 DNA is TGCGCCAGCAGCCAAGATGTGGACAGCGATGATGAAGGGCAAGAGACCCAGTACTTC.

The chain combines TRBV25-1 with TRBJ2-7; 11 nucleotides align to TRBD1. The V gene end was trimmed by 1 base and the J gene end by 3 bases; junction bases not matched to a gene: 2. CDR3 length: 15 residues. CDR1 is MGHDK and CDR2 is SYGVNS in the germline V gene. Here the CDR3 DNA reads TGTGCCAGCAGTGAATTCGGGACAGGGGGCTACGAGCAGTACTTC. The encoded protein is CASSEFGTGGYEQYF.

V usage is TRBV9 and J usage is TRBJ2-1; 7 nucleotides agree with TRBD2. The CDR3 contains 15 residues. Germline V gene data show CDR1 as SGDLS and CDR2 as YYNGEE. Trimming took 0 bases from V and 9 from J; bases not matched to a gene: 9. In DNA, the CDR3 is TGTGCCAGCAGCGTAGGGAGGACTAGTTCATCTGAGCAGTTCTTC. As protein: CASSVGRTSSSEQFF. The entire variable domain, with the rest obtained from reference TRBV9 and TRBJ2-1, is as follows: DSGVTQTPKHLITATGQRVTLRCSPRSGDLSVYWYQQSLDQGLQFLIQYYNGEERAKGNILERFSAQQFPDLHSELNLSSLELGDSALYFCASSVGRTSSSEQFFGPGTRLTVL.

The chain carries TRBV5-1 and TRBJ2-5, with a possible D match to TRBD2 (6 bases). Germline V gene sequence: CDR1 SGHRS, CDR2 YFSETQ. Deletions cut 3 bases from V and 1 base from J, with 10 bases between. This CDR3 is built from 14 residues. For the CDR3, the DNA is TGCGCCAGCAGCTCCGCTAGCGTCCAAGAGACCCAGTACTTC. It is translated as CASSSASVQETQYF.

V gene TRBV5-6 combines with J gene TRBJ1-2; 9 bases match TRBD1. Germline CDR1 and CDR2: SGHDT and YYEEEE. The CDR3 is made up of 13 amino acids. Trimming removed 5 bases from V and 8 bases from J; junction bases left unmatched: 7. The CDR3 sequence is CASRKQGARGYTF. DNA for the CDR3: TGTGCCAGCAGAAAACAGGGGGCGCGAGGCTACACCTTC. The full variable domain, completed using reference TRBV5-6 and TRBJ1-2, is DAGVTQSPTHLIKTRGQQVTLRCSPKSGHDTVSWYQQALGQGPQFIFQYYEEEERQRGNFPDRFSGHQFPNYSSELNVNALLLGDSALYLCASRKQGARGYTFGSGTRLTVV.

The chain is built from TRBV3-1 (or the pseudogene TRBV3-2) and TRBJ2-7, with D unresolved. Germline V gene lookup returns CDR1 LGHDT and CDR2 YNNKEL (reference sequence). The CDR3 has 11 residues. The ends were cut back, 4 bases at V and 9 bases at J, with 10 bases in the middle. CDR3 DNA: TGTGCCAGCAGCCTGGGCATAATGCAGTACTTC. This codes for CASSLGIMQYF.

The chain employs TRBV25-1 and TRBJ1-1, with D perhaps TRBD1 (5 bases). Germline CDR1 and CDR2: MGHDK and SYGVNS. This CDR3 comprises 13 residues. Trimming removed 2 bases at V and 3 bases at J, with 7 bases between. CDR3 residues: CASSEQGHTEAFF. The CDR3 nucleotides are TGTGCCAGCAGTGAACAGGGCCACACTGAAGCTTTCTTT.

The chain uses TRBV11-2 and TRBJ2-2; 7 bases map to TRBD2. The CDR3 is 17 residues long. Per germline, CDR1 SGHAT and CDR2 FQNNGV. Unmatched junction bases numbered 10, after V lost 5 bases and J lost 1 base. The CDR3 DNA sequence: TGTGCCAGCAGCCCTAGAGGGGACTACATGAACACCGGGGAGCTGTTTTTT. Translation gives CASSPRGDYMNTGELFF.

The V gene is TRBV29-1, the J gene TRBJ2-5; weak D call: TRBD2 (6 bases). Germline loops: CDR1 SQVTM, CDR2 ANQGSEA. The CDR3 runs to 12 residues. V shed 5 bases and J shed 7 bases, with 14 bases lying between them. CDR3 nucleotides: TGCAGCGTTTGGACGGGAGCTTGGACCCAGTACTTC. Translation gives CSVWTGAWTQYF.

CDR3 nucleotides: TGTGCCATCAAGCGGGACAGGGTCCTTGAAAAACTGTTTTTT. This codes for CAIKRDRVLEKLFF. This sequence joins TRBV10-3 and TRBJ1-4, with 9 nucleotides matching TRBD1. J gave up 7 bases and V 7 bases, and 7 bases lay outside the gene matches. CDR3 length: 14 amino acids. Looked up from germline, CDR1 is ENHRY and CDR2 is SYGVKD.

This clone was recorded once. The V and J genes are TRBV28 and TRBJ2-5, with 14 bases that match TRBD2. The CDR3 sequence is 19 residues long. V was clipped by 5 bases and J by 1 base; unmatched bases: 12. Germline V CDR1 and CDR2: MDHEN, SYDVKM. The chain's CDR3 is CASSPARTSGRLVQETQYF. CDR3 sequence (DNA): TGTGCCAGCAGTCCGGCCAGGACTAGCGGGAGGTTGGTCCAAGAGACCCAGTACTTC.

This chain uses TRBV7-9 with TRBJ1-2, with D possibly TRBD1 on 6 matching bases. The V end was cut by 2 bases, the J end by 0 bases, with 19 bases between. The CDR3 length is 18 residues. CDR1 and CDR2 (germline): SEHNR, FQNEAQ (reference sequence). CDR3 bases: TGTGCCAGCAGCTTATCGTCGGGTGACAGGCTCTCTAACTATGGCTACACCTTC. Translated, it gives CASSLSSGDRLSNYGYTF.

This clone appeared a single time. The chain has TRBV20-1 and TRBJ2-5; 7 bases map to TRBD1. CDR1 and CDR2 from the germline V gene are DFQATT and SNEGSKA (reference sequence). Trimming took 3 bases from V and 2 from J; bases not matched to a gene: 3. The CDR3 is 13 amino acids. The CDR3 sequence: CSASLTGQETQYF. The CDR3 bases are TGCAGTGCTAGTCTGACAGGGCAAGAGACCCAGTACTTC.

V gene TRBV19 combines with J gene TRBJ2-7; 9 positions agree with TRBD1. The CDR3 runs 14 residues. Germline CDR1 and CDR2: LNHDA and SQIVND (reference sequence). The J segment lost 5 bases and the V segment lost 4 bases, leaving 6 bases of the junction unmatched. This chain's CDR3 is CASSKWDRVHEQYF. CDR3 nucleotides: TGTGCCAGTAGTAAATGGGACAGGGTTCACGAGCAGTACTTC.